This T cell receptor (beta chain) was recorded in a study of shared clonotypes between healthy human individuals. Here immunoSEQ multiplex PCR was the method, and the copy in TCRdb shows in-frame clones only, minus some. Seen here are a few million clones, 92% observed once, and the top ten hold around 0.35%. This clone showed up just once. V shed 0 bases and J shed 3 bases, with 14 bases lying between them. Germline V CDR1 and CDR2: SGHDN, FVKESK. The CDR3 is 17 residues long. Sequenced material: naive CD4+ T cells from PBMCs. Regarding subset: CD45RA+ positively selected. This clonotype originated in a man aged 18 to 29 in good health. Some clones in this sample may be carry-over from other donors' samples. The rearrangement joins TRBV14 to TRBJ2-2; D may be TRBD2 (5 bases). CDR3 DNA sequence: TGTGCCAGCAGCCAAGATTCCAGGCCGCGGGACACCGGGGAGCTGTTTTTT. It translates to CASSQDSRPRDTGELFF.